Listed below are T cell receptor beta chains from one sample, sequenced in a study of neurological immune-mediated disorders. A single record per CDR3 protein comes from TCRdb applying MiXCR to the 5' RACE reads. The sample holds 10,000 to 12,000 distinct CDR3 sequences, 22% seen once. Sequenced material: CD8+ T cells from blood. The receptors shown here come from a woman aged 40 to 49 with multiple sclerosis. CDR3s include the opening cysteine and the closing phenylalanine or tryptophan.

TRBV11-1	CASSLTAGLTEAFF
TRBV6-1	CAGGDLSMNTEAFF
TRBV18	CASSPLPVYYGQGEGTSGANVLTF
TRBV5-6	CASSWGQGNTEAFF
TRBV9	CASSGLTGGADSPLHF
TRBV7-8	CASSLAGAGWGTGELFF
TRBV20-1	CSARDRVGATEAFF
TRBV9	CASSVGSPLHF
TRBV6-5	CASSETGLTEKLFF
TRBV7-9	CASSLEWKHEQFF
TRBV4-1	CASSVLRGLYEQYF
TRBV19	CASSIGGPQHF
TRBV20-1	CSAPDRGPETQYF
TRBV7-2	CASSFHAGGPGELFF
TRBV20-1	CSARVGGELFF
TRBV5-6	CASSLAGGTGANVLTF
TRBV11-2	CASSPHIYTEAFF
TRBV3-1	CASSQANWDTTNEKLFF
TRBV20-1	CSAEKPGTNYGYTF
TRBV5-1	CASNLGVRGAFF
TRBV6-5	CASSYVETGELFF
TRBV5-5	CASSLDLRNTEAFF
TRBV11-2	CASSSDRGLFF
TRBV15	CATSIDRGTYNEQFF
TRBV10-3	CAIRWTGGTEAFF
TRBV6-5	CASSYGTGSFYEQYF
TRBV7-6	CASSLAGGTDTQYF
TRBV9	CASSLQGNSNEKLFF
TRBV6-2/TRBV6-3	CASSSGQRPYEQYF
TRBV6-5	CASSYGGQSGEAFF
TRBV14	CASSQVGPYNEQFF
TRBV6-2/TRBV6-3	CASSLSSTNTEAFF
TRBV5-6	CASSSQGNNEQYF
TRBV4-1	CASSPGTVYEQYF
TRBV12-3/TRBV12-4	CASSGTVYNEQFF
TRBV9	CASSVGDFEAFF
TRBV11-2	CASSLQDPLGEAFF
TRBV9	CASSVATGINSNYGYTF
TRBV13	CASSLGEGRQAGEQFF
TRBV15	CATSNAGTNTEAFF
TRBV20-1	CSAIAGVLADTQYF
TRBV5-1	CASSLSPQQEHTDTQYF
TRBV30	CAWSPQGAEGYTF
TRBV9	CASSAFDGTFTDTQYF
TRBV20-1	CSAREGGGIIYNEQFF
TRBV5-4	CASQGGESDEQFF
TRBV11-2	CASSLADPYNEQFF
TRBV7-6	CASSPLPSGGLDEQFF
TRBV5-1	CASSLAGGGNQPQHF
TRBV7-6	CASSLPGNEQFF
TRBV5-1	CASSLDLSYGYTF
TRBV5-1	CASSLMVNTEAFF
TRBV7-9	CASSPPGRLPYEQYF